The 6 T cell receptor beta chains listed next were all sequenced from one sample in a study of blood T cell repertoires in COVID-19. Clones were read by immunoSEQ multiplex PCR, and TCRdb kept only the in-frame ones, dropping some. The sample gives around 300,000 clones, 88% of which show up once; 1.5% to 2% is in the top ten. Specimen: peripheral blood. Source of these receptors: a woman aged 30 to 39 with COVID-19, enrolled during active disease.

The chain links TRBV4-2 to TRBJ1-2; 8 bases are shared with TRBD1. V trimming: 2 bases; J trimming: 4 bases; junction bases outside the gene matches: 12. The CDR3 has 17 amino acids. CDR1 LGHNA and CDR2 YNFKEQ come from the germline V gene. The CDR3 reads CASSQNPATGASYGYTF. The CDR3 DNA reads as TGTGCCAGCAGCCAAAACCCAGCGACAGGGGCTAGCTATGGCTACACCTTC.

With regard to this clone: Since the CDR3 does not end with the conserved phenylalanine or tryptophan, this likely comes from a read error. The limits of the CDR3 on the DNA are not certain, so only TCRdb's listed CDR3 is given. This chain links TRBV11-2 with TRBJ1-1. The length of the CDR3 is 10 amino acids, counting both ends. Germline CDR1 is SGHAT and CDR2 is FQNNGV. The CDR3 region is CASSLDRVPT.

V usage is TRBV7-9 and J usage is TRBJ1-4, with D tentatively TRBD1 (5 bases). Germline V gene lookup returns CDR1 SEHNR and CDR2 FQNEAQ (reference sequence). V dropped 5 bases and J dropped 7 bases, with 14 bases sitting between them. The CDR3 loop spans 14 amino acids. CDR3 DNA sequence: TGTGCCAGCAGCCCGATGGGGCGAGGTGAAAAACTGTTTTTT. Protein: CASSPMGRGEKLFF.

The chain uses TRBV5-4 and TRBJ1-1; TRBD1 aligns across 11 bases. The germline V gene encodes CDR1 SGHNT and CDR2 YYREEE (reference sequence). The CDR3 length is 15 residues. Trimming removed 4 bases from V and 5 bases from J; junction bases left unmatched: 7. DNA for the CDR3: TGTGCCAGCAGCAACCCGGGACAGGGGGGGACTGAAGCTTTCTTT. It translates to CASSNPGQGGTEAFF.

The chain links TRBV11-2 to TRBJ2-1; 11 nucleotides line up with TRBD2. Germline-derived CDR1 and CDR2 are SGHAT and FQNNGV. The CDR3 is made up of 16 amino acids. The trim removed 2 bases at V and 9 bases at J, leaving 9 bases unmatched. CDR3: CASSLRTSGRLSEQFF. The CDR3 coding sequence is TGTGCCAGCAGCTTACGGACTAGCGGGCGCTTAAGTGAGCAGTTCTTC. Full variable domain (rest looked up from reference TRBV11-2 and TRBJ2-1): EAGVAQSPRYKIIEKRQSVAFWCNPISGHATLYWYQQILGQGPKLLIQFQNNGVVDDSQLPKDRFSAERLKGVDSTLKIQPAKLEDSAVYLCASSLRTSGRLSEQFFGPGTRLTVL.

The chain uses TRBV28 and TRBJ2-5; 9 bases are shared with TRBD1. The CDR3 spans 14 residues. Germline V gene data show CDR1 as MDHEN and CDR2 as SYDVKM. V lost 5 bases to trimming and J lost 6 bases; unmatched junction nucleotides: 7. The CDR3 is CASSPPGQGKTQYF. CDR3 bases: TGTGCCAGCAGTCCACCGGGACAGGGAAAGACCCAGTACTTC.